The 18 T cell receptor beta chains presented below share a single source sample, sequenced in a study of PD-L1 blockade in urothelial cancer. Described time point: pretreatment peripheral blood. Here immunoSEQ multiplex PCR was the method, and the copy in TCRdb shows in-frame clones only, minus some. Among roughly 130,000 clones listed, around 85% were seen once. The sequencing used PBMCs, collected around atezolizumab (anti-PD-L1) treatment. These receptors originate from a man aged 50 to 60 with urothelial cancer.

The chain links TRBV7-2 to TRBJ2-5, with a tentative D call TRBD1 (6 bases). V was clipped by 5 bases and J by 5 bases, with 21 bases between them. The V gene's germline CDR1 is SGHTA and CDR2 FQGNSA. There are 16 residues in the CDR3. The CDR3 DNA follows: TGTGCCAGCAGCCGCGCTATCTTCGCAAGGGGGGAGACCCAGTACTTC. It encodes CASSRAIFARGETQYF.

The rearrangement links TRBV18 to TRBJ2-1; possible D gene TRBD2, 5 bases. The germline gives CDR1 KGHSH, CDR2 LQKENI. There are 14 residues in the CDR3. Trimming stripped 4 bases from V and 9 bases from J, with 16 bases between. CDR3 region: CASSLSSGVGEQFF. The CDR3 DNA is TGTGCCAGCTCACTATCCTCCGGGGTGGGTGAGCAGTTCTTC.

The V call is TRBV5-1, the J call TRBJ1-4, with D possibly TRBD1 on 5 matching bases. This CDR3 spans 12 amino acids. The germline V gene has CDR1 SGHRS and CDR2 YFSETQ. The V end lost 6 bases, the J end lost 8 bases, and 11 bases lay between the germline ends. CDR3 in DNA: TGCGCCAGCAAGACCGACAGCGAAAAACTGTTTTTT. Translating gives CASKTDSEKLFF.

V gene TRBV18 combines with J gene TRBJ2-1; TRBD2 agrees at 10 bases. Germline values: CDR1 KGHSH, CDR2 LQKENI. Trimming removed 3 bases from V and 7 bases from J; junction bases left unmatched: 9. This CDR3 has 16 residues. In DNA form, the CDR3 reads TGTGCCAGCTCACCTCTTCTAGGACTAGCGGAAAATGAGCAGTTCTTC. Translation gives CASSPLLGLAENEQFF. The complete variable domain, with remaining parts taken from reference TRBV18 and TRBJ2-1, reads NAGVMQNPRHLVRRRGQEARLRCSPMKGHSHVYWYRQLPEEGLKFMVYLQKENIIDESGMPKERFSAEFPKEGPSILRIQQVVRGDSAAYFCASSPLLGLAENEQFFGPGTRLTVL.

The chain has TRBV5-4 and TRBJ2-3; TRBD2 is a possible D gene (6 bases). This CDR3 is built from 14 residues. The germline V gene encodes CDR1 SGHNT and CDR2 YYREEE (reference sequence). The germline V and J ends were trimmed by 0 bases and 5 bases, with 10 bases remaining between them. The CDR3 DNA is TGTGCCAGCAGCTTGGGGGGGGAAGGAGATACGCAGTATTTT. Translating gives CASSLGGEGDTQYF.

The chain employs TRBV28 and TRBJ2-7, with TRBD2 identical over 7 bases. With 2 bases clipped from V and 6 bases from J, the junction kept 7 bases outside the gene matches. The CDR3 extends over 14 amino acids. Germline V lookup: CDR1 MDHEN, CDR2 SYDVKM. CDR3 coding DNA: TGTGCCAGCAGTTTACGGGGGGAACAGTCCGAGCAGTACTTC. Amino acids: CASSLRGEQSEQYF.

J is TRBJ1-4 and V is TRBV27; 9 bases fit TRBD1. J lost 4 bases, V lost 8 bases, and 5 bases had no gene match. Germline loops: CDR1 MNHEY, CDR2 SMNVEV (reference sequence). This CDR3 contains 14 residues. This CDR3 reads CASHTGGHNEKLFF. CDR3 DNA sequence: TGTGCCAGCCATACAGGGGGCCATAATGAAAAACTGTTTTTT.

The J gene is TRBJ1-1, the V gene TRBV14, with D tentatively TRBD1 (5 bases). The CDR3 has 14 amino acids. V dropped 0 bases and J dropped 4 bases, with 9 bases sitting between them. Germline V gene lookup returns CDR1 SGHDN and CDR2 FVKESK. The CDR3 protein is CASSQDSGVTEAFF. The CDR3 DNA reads TGTGCCAGCAGCCAAGATTCGGGGGTCACTGAAGCTTTCTTT.

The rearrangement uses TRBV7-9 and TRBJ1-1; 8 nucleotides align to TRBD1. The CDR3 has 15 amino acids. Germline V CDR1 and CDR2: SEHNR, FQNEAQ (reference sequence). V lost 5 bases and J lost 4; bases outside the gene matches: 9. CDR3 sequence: CASSMGRGPGTEAFF. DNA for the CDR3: TGTGCCAGCAGCATGGGCAGGGGGCCGGGCACTGAAGCTTTCTTT.

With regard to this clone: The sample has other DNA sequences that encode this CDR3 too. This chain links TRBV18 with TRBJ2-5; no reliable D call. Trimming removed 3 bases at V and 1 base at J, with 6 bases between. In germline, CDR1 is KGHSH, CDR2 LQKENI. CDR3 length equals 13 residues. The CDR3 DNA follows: TGTGCCAGCTCACCCGACTCCCAAGAGACCCAGTACTTC. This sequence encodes CASSPDSQETQYF.

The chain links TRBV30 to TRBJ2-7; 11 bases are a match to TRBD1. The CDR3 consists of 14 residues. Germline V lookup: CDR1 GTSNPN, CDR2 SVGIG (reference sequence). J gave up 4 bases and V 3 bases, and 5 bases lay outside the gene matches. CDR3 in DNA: TGTGCCTGGAGCAGGGACAGGGGGAGGTACGAGCAGTACTTC. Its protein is CAWSRDRGRYEQYF.

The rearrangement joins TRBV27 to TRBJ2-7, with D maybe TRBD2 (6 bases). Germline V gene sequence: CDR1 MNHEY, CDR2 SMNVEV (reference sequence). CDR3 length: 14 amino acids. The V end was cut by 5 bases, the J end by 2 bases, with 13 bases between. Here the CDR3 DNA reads TGTGCCAGCAGTATAGGGACGGGGGCCTACGAGCAGTACTTC. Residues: CASSIGTGAYEQYF.

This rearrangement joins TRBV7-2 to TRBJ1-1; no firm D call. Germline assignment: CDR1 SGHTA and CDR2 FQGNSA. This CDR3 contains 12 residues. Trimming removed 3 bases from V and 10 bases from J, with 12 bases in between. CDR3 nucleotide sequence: TGTGCCAGCAGCTTCCAACCCCCAGGAGCTTTCTTT. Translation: CASSFQPPGAFF.

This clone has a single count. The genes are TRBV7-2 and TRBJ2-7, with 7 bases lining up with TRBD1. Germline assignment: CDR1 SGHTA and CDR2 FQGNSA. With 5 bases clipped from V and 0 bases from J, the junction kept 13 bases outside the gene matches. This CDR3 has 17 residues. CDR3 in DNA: TGTGCCAGCAGCCCAGAATATAGACACAGGGGCTCCTACGAGCAGTACTTC. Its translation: CASSPEYRHRGSYEQYF.

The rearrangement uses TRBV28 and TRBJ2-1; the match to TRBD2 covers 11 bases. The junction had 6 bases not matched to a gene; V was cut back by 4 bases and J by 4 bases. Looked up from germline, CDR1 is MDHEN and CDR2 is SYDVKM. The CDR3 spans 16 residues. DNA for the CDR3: TGTGCCAGCAGTTACGGGACTAGCGGCCTATACAATGAGCAGTTCTTC. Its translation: CASSYGTSGLYNEQFF.

CDR3 DNA sequence: TGTGCCAGTACGCCGCTAGCATCCTACGGGAATGAGCAGTTCTTC. This translates into CASTPLASYGNEQFF. The rearrangement links TRBV19 to TRBJ2-1; possible D gene TRBD2, 5 bases. V lost 7 bases, J lost 7 bases, and 20 bases lay in between. Germline V gives CDR1 LNHDA, CDR2 SQIVND (reference sequence). The CDR3 consists of 15 residues.

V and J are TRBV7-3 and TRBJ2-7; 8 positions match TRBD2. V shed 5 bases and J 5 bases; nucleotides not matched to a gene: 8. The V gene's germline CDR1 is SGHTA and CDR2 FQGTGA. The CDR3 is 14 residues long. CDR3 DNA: TGTGCCAGCAGCCAGAGCGGGAGTTTCGACGAGCAGTACTTC. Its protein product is CASSQSGSFDEQYF. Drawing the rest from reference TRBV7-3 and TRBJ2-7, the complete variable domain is GAGVSQTPSNKVTEKGKYVELRCDPISGHTALYWYRQSLGQGPEFLIYFQGTGAADDSGLPNDRFFAVRPEGSVSTLKIQRTERGDSAVYLCASSQSGSFDEQYFGPGTRLTVT.

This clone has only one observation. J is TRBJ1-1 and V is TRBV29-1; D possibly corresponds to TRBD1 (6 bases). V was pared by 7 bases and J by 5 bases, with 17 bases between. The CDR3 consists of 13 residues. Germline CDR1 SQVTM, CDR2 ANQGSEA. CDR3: CSGYNPGQTEAFF. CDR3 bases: TGCAGCGGATATAACCCCGGACAGACTGAAGCTTTCTTT.